The 3 T cell receptor beta chains below all came from one sample that was sequenced in a study of blood T cell repertoires in COVID-19. The data were produced by immunoSEQ multiplex PCR, yet TCRdb's version contains in-frame clones alone and is incomplete. The sample has about 280,000 clones, around 85% seen once. The sample comprised PBMCs or T cells enriched from blood (not recorded which). These receptors originate from a woman in her forties or fifties who had recovered from COVID-19.

V and J are TRBV23-1 and TRBJ2-5, with TRBD1 identical over 8 bases. TRBV23-1 is an ORF for which the function is uncertain. Losses at the gene ends were 4 bases for V and 5 bases for J; bases not matched to a gene: 15. This CDR3 is built from 17 residues. As DNA, the CDR3 is TGCGCCAGCAGTCCCTCCCATCTTCAGGGGGCAGGTGAGACCCAGTACTTC. Residues: CASSPSHLQGAGETQYF.

The chain combines TRBV27 with TRBJ2-2; 9 bases align to TRBD2. The CDR3 contains 17 residues. V shed 5 bases, J shed 5 bases, and the junction held 12 bases outside the gene matches. The germline V gene has CDR1 MNHEY and CDR2 SMNVEV (reference sequence). CDR3 DNA: TGTGCCAGCAGTCCGCAACCCCTAGCGGGATTAACCGGGGAGCTGTTTTTT. It yields the protein CASSPQPLAGLTGELFF.

V gene TRBV10-3 combines with J gene TRBJ2-1; weak D call: TRBD1 (5 bases). The V gene's germline CDR1 is ENHRY and CDR2 SYGVKD. V gave up 0 bases and J gave up 9 bases, with 12 bases separating them. This CDR3 comprises 14 residues. CDR3 in DNA: TGTGCCATCAGTGAGTCCTTCGGGCAGGGTGAGCAGTTCTTC. It is translated as CAISESFGQGEQFF.